Each of the 15 T cell receptor beta chains below was sequenced from the same sample in a study of blood T cell repertoires in COVID-19. Some clones are missing from TCRdb's copy, which holds only in-frame ones; the method was immunoSEQ multiplex PCR. Among about 260,000 clones, 85% to 90% were seen once, and the ten largest hold approximately 4%. The sequenced sample consisted of peripheral blood. The receptors stem from a man between 18 and 35 years old with active or convalescent COVID-19.

The CDR3 nucleotides read TGTGCCAGTAGTATAGATCAGGGACAGGGAAGATACGAGCAGTACTTC. Protein: CASSIDQGQGRYEQYF. The genes are TRBV19 and TRBJ2-7; 9 nucleotides match TRBD1. This CDR3 is 16 amino acids long. Looked up from germline, CDR1 is LNHDA and CDR2 is SQIVND (reference sequence). Unmatched junction bases numbered 7, after V lost 0 bases and J lost 4 bases.

The genes are TRBV4-1 and TRBJ1-5; the match to TRBD1 covers 8 bases. Trimming removed 2 bases from V and 9 bases from J; junction bases left unmatched: 12. CDR3 length equals 16 residues. CDR1 and CDR2 (germline): MGHRA, YSYEKL. The CDR3 DNA follows: TGCGCCAGCAGCCAAAGAGACAGGGGACCCGAGTGGCCCCAGCATTTT. Residues: CASSQRDRGPEWPQHF.

This clone was observed a single time. The chain has TRBV14 and TRBJ1-1; 8 bases line up with TRBD1. The CDR3 totals 17 residues. V shed 3 bases and J 3 bases; nucleotides not matched to a gene: 12. Germline V gives CDR1 SGHDN, CDR2 FVKESK. The CDR3 here is CASSHHRGIGVDTEAFF. Here the CDR3 DNA reads TGTGCCAGCAGCCACCACAGGGGGATTGGGGTCGACACTGAAGCTTTCTTT.

The chain couples TRBV19 to TRBJ1-1; D uncertain. This CDR3 contains 17 residues. Trimming cost V 4 bases and J 1 base, with 19 bases left between them. Germline assignment: CDR1 LNHDA and CDR2 SQIVND (reference sequence). The chain's CDR3 is CASSSTSPRLENTEAFF. Here the CDR3 DNA reads TGTGCCAGTAGTAGTACTTCCCCACGCTTAGAGAACACTGAAGCTTTCTTT.

V and J are TRBV3-1 (or the pseudogene TRBV3-2) and TRBJ2-2, with D tentatively TRBD2 (7 bases). This CDR3 is 16 amino acids long. Germline-derived CDR1 and CDR2 are LGHDT and YNNKEL (reference sequence). V lost 4 bases and J 7 bases, leaving 19 bases between the germline ends. Here the CDR3 reads CASSLSGGGRGGELFF. In DNA, the CDR3 is TGTGCCAGCAGCCTCAGTGGCGGGGGCAGGGGCGGGGAGCTGTTTTTT.

The chain uses TRBV2 and TRBJ2-7, with 13 bases matching TRBD2. The germline V gene encodes CDR1 SNHLY and CDR2 FYNNEI. V shed 6 bases, J shed 2 bases, and the junction held 4 bases outside the gene matches. The CDR3 has 15 residues. The DNA of the CDR3 is TGTGCCAGCAGGACCGGGACTAGCGGGACCTACGAGCAGTACTTC. Translating gives CASRTGTSGTYEQYF.

The count of this clone is one. The chain carries TRBV6-5 and TRBJ1-3, with D perhaps TRBD1 (5 bases). The V end lost 4 bases, the J end lost 0 bases, and 13 bases lay between the germline ends. Germline assignment: CDR1 MNHEY and CDR2 SVGAGI. The CDR3 extends over 16 amino acids. The CDR3: CASSSLAGYSGNTIYF. CDR3 in DNA: TGTGCCAGCAGTTCCCTCGCAGGGTACTCTGGAAACACCATATATTTT.

V usage is TRBV18 and J usage is TRBJ1-1, with D unresolved. The CDR3 loop spans 15 amino acids. The germline V gene encodes CDR1 KGHSH and CDR2 LQKENI. The V end lost 1 base, the J end lost 1 base, and 10 bases lay between the germline ends. The CDR3 region has the DNA TGTGCCAGCTCACCACGCGGGCAGAAGAACACTGAAGCTTTCTTT. Its translation is CASSPRGQKNTEAFF.

The chain joins TRBV29-1 to TRBJ2-5, with TRBD2 identical over 8 bases. After removal of 4 bases from V and 1 base from J, the junction contained 8 bases not matched to a gene. The CDR3 totals 15 residues. In germline, CDR1 is SQVTM, CDR2 ANQGSEA. CDR3 residues: CSVVRSSGPQETQYF. The CDR3 coding sequence is TGCAGCGTTGTTAGGTCTAGCGGGCCCCAAGAGACCCAGTACTTC.

V usage is TRBV19 and J usage is TRBJ2-2; D is unclear. The CDR3 loop spans 14 amino acids. Trimming removed 0 bases from V and 10 bases from J, with 12 bases in between. Germline V gene sequence: CDR1 LNHDA, CDR2 SQIVND (reference sequence). This chain's CDR3 is CASSIDLLEEELFF. The DNA for the CDR3 is TGTGCCAGTAGTATAGATCTTTTAGAAGAGGAGCTGTTTTTT.

The chain employs TRBV18 and TRBJ2-2; the match to TRBD2 covers 7 bases. The CDR3 has 16 amino acids. Trimming removed 2 bases from V and 6 bases from J; junction bases left unmatched: 9. Germline CDR1 is KGHSH and CDR2 is LQKENI. The CDR3 protein is CASSPAGREDAGELFF. CDR3 coding DNA: TGTGCCAGCTCACCAGCAGGGAGGGAAGATGCCGGGGAGCTGTTTTTT.

The genes are TRBV28 and TRBJ2-3; 8 bases map to TRBD2. Per the germline V gene, CDR1 is MDHEN and CDR2 is SYDVKM. The CDR3 is 17 residues long. V gave up 3 bases and J gave up 6 bases; unmatched junction bases: 14. The CDR3 reads CASSFRGNRGGGDTQYF. CDR3 bases: TGTGCCAGCAGTTTCCGCGGAAACCGGGGGGGAGGGGATACGCAGTATTTT.

This clone has just a few counts. The chain links TRBV28 to TRBJ1-3; tentative D call: TRBD1 (6 bases). Germline CDR1 reads MDHEN; CDR2 reads SYDVKM. CDR3 size: 16 residues. V lost 3 bases and J lost 0, with 12 bases in between. The CDR3: CASSLGQLYSGNTIYF. Written as DNA, the CDR3 is TGTGCCAGCAGTTTGGGACAACTCTACTCTGGAAACACCATATATTTT.

This chain joins TRBV4-1 and TRBJ2-4; TRBD2 aligns across 11 bases. CDR1 is MGHRA and CDR2 is YSYEKL in the germline V gene. CDR3 length: 19 residues. Germline trimming cut 0 bases from V and 1 base from J; bases unmatched to any gene: 8. CDR3 in DNA: TGCGCCAGCAGCCAAGATAGCGGGAGGGCCGAACCTGCCAAAAACATTCAGTACTTC. Protein product: CASSQDSGRAEPAKNIQYF.

The chain joins TRBV19 to TRBJ2-1; 9 positions agree with TRBD2. The CDR3 spans 12 residues. V lost 5 bases and J lost 12; bases outside the gene matches: 5. Germline loops: CDR1 LNHDA, CDR2 SQIVND (reference sequence). This CDR3 reads CASSASGMGQFF. The CDR3 nucleotides read TGTGCCAGTAGTGCTAGCGGGATGGGGCAGTTCTTC.